One and the same sample provided the 18 T cell receptor beta chains below, sequenced in a study of beta chain features in type 1 diabetes. Since all of the isolated RNA was reverse transcribed, expressed TCRB transcripts were what got sequenced. TCRdb keeps only in-frame clones here, not all; method: immunoSEQ multiplex PCR. Of about 150,000 clones listed, approximately 12% are singletons. Sequencing input: central memory CD4+ T cells from blood. The origin of the receptors is a man aged 18 to 29 in good health.

Only a few counts were recorded for this clone. V gene TRBV5-1 combines with J gene TRBJ2-1; 7 bases line up with TRBD1. The length of the CDR3 is 16 residues. Germline V gene sequence: CDR1 SGHRS, CDR2 YFSETQ. The V gene end was trimmed by 5 bases and the J gene end by 0 bases; junction bases not matched to a gene: 8. In DNA, the CDR3 is TGCGCCAGCAGTCTTACAGGGGCCATCTCCTACAATGAGCAGTTCTTC. As protein: CASSLTGAISYNEQFF.

This clone was counted between two and nine times. This chain links TRBV6-6 with TRBJ1-4; D ambiguous. The CDR3 is made up of 16 amino acids. Germline CDR1 is MNHNY and CDR2 is SVGAGI (reference sequence). The germline V and J ends were trimmed by 6 bases and 8 bases, with 22 bases remaining between them. This CDR3 is CASSPGGAAGSEKLFF. DNA for the CDR3: TGTGCCAGCAGCCCCGGAGGCGCCGCCGGCAGCGAAAAACTGTTTTTT.

The table lists this clone with a few counts. V gene TRBV1 combines with J gene TRBJ2-5; the listed D gene, TRBD1, was not tested against the DNA. TRBV1 is tagged as a pseudogene. This CDR3 contains 14 residues. The CDR3 loop is CTSSQPASQETQYF. The CDR3 bases are TGCACCAGCAGCCAACCCGCCAGCCAAGAGACCCAGTACTTC.

The rearrangement uses TRBV6-5 and TRBJ1-5; D is undetermined. Trimming removed 6 bases at V and 2 bases at J, with 5 bases between. Germline V CDR1 and CDR2: MNHEY, SVGAGI. This CDR3 contains 12 residues. The CDR3 is CASRGGNQPQHF. CDR3 bases: TGTGCCAGCAGGGGTGGCAATCAGCCCCAGCATTTT.

This clone was counted only a few times. The chain has TRBV9 and TRBJ2-3; the match to TRBD2 covers 7 bases. The J segment lost 5 bases and the V segment lost 3 bases, leaving 9 bases of the junction unmatched. This CDR3 is built from 15 residues. CDR1 is SGDLS and CDR2 is YYNGEE in the germline V gene. The CDR3: CASSGTAGSGDTQYF. Written as DNA, the CDR3 is TGTGCCAGCAGCGGAACAGCGGGATCGGGAGATACGCAGTATTTT.

This clone was detected a few times. This chain joins TRBV28 and TRBJ2-7; TRBD2 is a possible D gene (6 bases). The V and J ends lost 2 bases and 7 bases respectively, with 21 bases between them. The CDR3 runs to 16 residues. Germline lookup yields CDR1 MDHEN and CDR2 SYDVKM. This CDR3 reads CASSLPRPGSGGEQYF. CDR3 bases: TGTGCCAGCAGTTTACCCCGGCCGGGCTCCGGGGGAGAGCAGTACTTC.

The chain couples TRBV5-1 to TRBJ2-5; tentatively, D is TRBD1 (6 bases). The germline V and J ends were trimmed by 3 bases and 2 bases, with 11 bases remaining between them. The CDR3 runs 14 residues. From germline, CDR1 is SGHRS and CDR2 YFSETQ. This chain's CDR3 is CASSSQGAQETQYF. In DNA, the CDR3 is TGCGCCAGCAGCTCACAGGGCGCGCAAGAGACCCAGTACTTC.

CDR3 sequence reads: CASSPGQGAYEKLFF. CDR3 sequence (DNA): TGTGCCAGCTCACCGGGACAGGGGGCTTATGAAAAACTGTTTTTT. V usage is TRBV18 and J usage is TRBJ1-4; 12 bases are shared with TRBD1. Germline assignment: CDR1 KGHSH and CDR2 LQKENI. The CDR3 runs to 15 residues. J was trimmed by 6 bases and V by 3 bases; bases with no gene match: 2.

The chain uses TRBV5-4 and TRBJ2-1; 7 bases match TRBD1. Trimming cost V 0 bases and J 15 bases; bases outside gene matches: 12. The germline V gene has CDR1 SGHNT and CDR2 YYREEE (reference sequence). There are 14 residues in the CDR3. CDR3 loop: CASSLADRAHGAFF. CDR3 nucleotide sequence: TGTGCCAGCAGCTTGGCCGACAGGGCTCATGGGGCGTTCTTC.

This clone was detected a few times. V is TRBV28 and J is TRBJ2-3; 11 positions match TRBD2. Trimming cost V 6 bases and J 3 bases; bases outside gene matches: 14. Germline loops: CDR1 MDHEN, CDR2 SYDVKM. The CDR3 spans 18 residues. The CDR3 loop reads CASSSVTSGGDLTDTQYF. The CDR3 DNA is TGTGCCAGCAGCTCCGTTACTAGCGGGGGAGACCTAACAGATACGCAGTATTTT.

The chain links TRBV9 to TRBJ2-6; 7 nucleotides align to TRBD1. J was trimmed by 2 bases and V by 7 bases; bases with no gene match: 9. The CDR3 is made up of 16 amino acids. Germline V CDR1 and CDR2: SGDLS, YYNGEE. The CDR3 sequence is CASAPGQQAGANVLTF. For the CDR3, the DNA is TGTGCCAGCGCACCGGGACAGCAAGCTGGGGCCAACGTCCTGACTTTC.

This clone appeared many times. The chain has TRBV5-4 and TRBJ2-4; D remains ambiguous. The germline V gene encodes CDR1 SGHNT and CDR2 YYREEE (reference sequence). The ends were cut back, 4 bases at V and 1 base at J, with 15 bases in the middle. The CDR3 loop spans 16 amino acids. As DNA, the CDR3 is TGTGCCAGCAGCCCAGGAAGTCCGACGGCCAAAAACATTCAGTACTTC. Protein: CASSPGSPTAKNIQYF.

The table lists this clone with many counts. The gene calls are TRBV2 and TRBJ2-3; possible D gene TRBD2, 6 bases. The CDR3 extends over 15 amino acids. Germline V gene lookup returns CDR1 SNHLY and CDR2 FYNNEI. Trimming took 6 bases from V and 2 from J, leaving 15 bases between them. CDR3 sequence (DNA): TGTGCCAGCAGGGAGCGGGTGGGAACCACAGATACGCAGTATTTT. Protein product: CASRERVGTTDTQYF.

This clone has at least ten counts. V and J are TRBV7-9 and TRBJ2-3; 9 nucleotides agree with TRBD1. Trimming removed 6 bases from V and 1 base from J; junction bases left unmatched: 2. The CDR3 is 14 residues long. The germline gives CDR1 SEHNR, CDR2 FQNEAQ (reference sequence). The CDR3 loop is CASRRDRGTDTQYF. In DNA, the CDR3 is TGTGCCAGCAGGCGGGACAGGGGCACAGATACGCAGTATTTT.

This chain joins TRBV29-1 and TRBJ1-1; tentative D call: TRBD1 (5 bases). CDR3 length equals 13 residues. Between the trimmed V and J ends, which lost 4 bases and 1 base, there was a span of 10 bases. Looked up from germline, CDR1 is SQVTM and CDR2 is ANQGSEA. The CDR3: CSVGQGPNTEAFF. The CDR3 region has the DNA TGCAGCGTTGGTCAGGGTCCGAACACTGAAGCTTTCTTT. Full variable domain (rest looked up from reference TRBV29-1 and TRBJ1-1): SAVISQKPSRDICQRGTSLTIQCQVDSQVTMMFWYRQQPGQSLTLIATANQGSEATYESGFVIDKFPISRPNLTFSTLTVSNMSPEDSSIYLCSVGQGPNTEAFFGQGTRLTVV.

This clone was detected many times. The V and J genes are TRBV28 and TRBJ2-6; tentative D call: TRBD2 (6 bases). Germline V gene sequence: CDR1 MDHEN, CDR2 SYDVKM. The CDR3 length is 14 residues. Deletions cut 9 bases from V and 2 bases from J, with 11 bases between. Written as DNA, the CDR3 is TGTGCCAGACCATGGGGGGCTGGGGCCAACGTCCTGACTTTC. This gives the protein CARPWGAGANVLTF.

The chain couples TRBV7-7 to TRBJ2-5, with D possibly being TRBD1 (6 bases). V was shortened by 1 base and J by 5 bases, with 14 bases between the two germline ends. The CDR3 is 15 residues long. Germline V gene lookup returns CDR1 SSHAT and CDR2 FNYEAQ (reference sequence). CDR3 sequence: CASSLGQAFLETQYF. CDR3 coding DNA: TGTGCCAGCAGCTTAGGACAGGCGTTCTTGGAGACCCAGTACTTC.

On this clone: One end of the junction fails to match germline, which may point to a read error. The chain links TRBV6-5 to TRBJ2-3, with D possibly being TRBD1 (5 bases). The CDR3 is 11 amino acids. CDR1 is MNHEY and CDR2 is SVGAGI in the germline V gene. Here the CDR3 reads CASTYRDTQYF. The CDR3 DNA sequence: TGTGCCAGCACTTACAGGGATACGCAGTATTTT.